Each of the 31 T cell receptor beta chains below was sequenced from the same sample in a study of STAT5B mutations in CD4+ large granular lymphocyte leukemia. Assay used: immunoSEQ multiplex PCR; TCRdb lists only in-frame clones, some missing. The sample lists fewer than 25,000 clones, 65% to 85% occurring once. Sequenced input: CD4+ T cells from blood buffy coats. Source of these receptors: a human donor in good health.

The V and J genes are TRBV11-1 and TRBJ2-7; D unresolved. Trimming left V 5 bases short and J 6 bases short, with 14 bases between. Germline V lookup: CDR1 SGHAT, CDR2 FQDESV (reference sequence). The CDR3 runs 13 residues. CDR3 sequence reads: CASSPARGTEQYF. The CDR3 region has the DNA TGTGCCAGCAGCCCCGCCCGAGGAACCGAGCAGTACTTC.

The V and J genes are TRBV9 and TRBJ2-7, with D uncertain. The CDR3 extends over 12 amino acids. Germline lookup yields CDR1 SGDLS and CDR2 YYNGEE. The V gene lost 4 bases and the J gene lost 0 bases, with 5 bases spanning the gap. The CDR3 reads CASSSDSYEQYF. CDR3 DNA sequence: TGTGCCAGCAGCTCAGACTCCTACGAGCAGTACTTC.

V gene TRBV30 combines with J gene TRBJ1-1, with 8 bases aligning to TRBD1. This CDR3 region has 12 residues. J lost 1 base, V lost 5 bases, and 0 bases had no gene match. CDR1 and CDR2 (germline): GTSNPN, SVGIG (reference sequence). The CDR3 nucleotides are TGTGCCTGGGGACAGGGGAACACTGAAGCTTTCTTT. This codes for CAWGQGNTEAFF.

CDR3 DNA sequence: TGTGCCAGCATTAGCGGACAGGGAGACCGAAACACCATATATTTT. Translated: CASISGQGDRNTIYF. The chain joins TRBV5-5 to TRBJ1-3; 8 bases match TRBD1. Trimming at V came to 6 bases and at J to 5 bases, leaving 10 bases not matched to a gene. The CDR3 totals 15 residues. The germline V gene encodes CDR1 SGHKS and CDR2 YYEKEE (reference sequence). Together with reference TRBV5-5 and TRBJ1-3, the CDR3 gives the full variable domain: DAGVTQSPTHLIKTRGQQVTLRCSPISGHKSVSWYQQVLGQGPQFIFQYYEKEERGRGNFPDRFSARQFPNYSSELNVNALLLGDSALYLCASISGQGDRNTIYFGEGSWLTVV.

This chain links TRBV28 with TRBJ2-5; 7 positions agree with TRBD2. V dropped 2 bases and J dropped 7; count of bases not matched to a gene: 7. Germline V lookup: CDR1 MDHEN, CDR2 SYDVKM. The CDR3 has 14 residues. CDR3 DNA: TGTGCCAGCAGTTTAGCGGGAGATCCTCGGACCCAGTACTTC. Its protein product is CASSLAGDPRTQYF.

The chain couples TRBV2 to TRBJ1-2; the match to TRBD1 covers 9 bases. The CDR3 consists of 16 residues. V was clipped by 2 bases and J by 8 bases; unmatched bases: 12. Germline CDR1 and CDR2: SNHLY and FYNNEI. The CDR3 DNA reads TGTGCCAGCAGTGAATCAGTGACAGGGGGGATTAGGGGCTACACCTTC. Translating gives CASSESVTGGIRGYTF.

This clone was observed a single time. Here the CDR3 reads CASLGSSSYNEQFF. The CDR3 coding sequence is TGTGCCAGCCTAGGTTCCAGCTCCTACAATGAGCAGTTCTTC. The chain has TRBV6-6 and TRBJ2-1; D not certain. Trimming left V 8 bases short and J 0 bases short, with 11 bases between. The V gene's germline CDR1 is MNHNY and CDR2 SVGAGI (reference sequence). This CDR3 region has 14 residues.

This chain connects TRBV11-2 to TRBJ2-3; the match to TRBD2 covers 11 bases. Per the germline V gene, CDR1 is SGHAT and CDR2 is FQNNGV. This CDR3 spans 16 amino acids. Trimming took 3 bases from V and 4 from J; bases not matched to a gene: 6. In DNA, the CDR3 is TGTGCCAGCAGCTTCCTAGCGGGAGGAGGCCCAGATACGCAGTATTTT. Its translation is CASSFLAGGGPDTQYF.

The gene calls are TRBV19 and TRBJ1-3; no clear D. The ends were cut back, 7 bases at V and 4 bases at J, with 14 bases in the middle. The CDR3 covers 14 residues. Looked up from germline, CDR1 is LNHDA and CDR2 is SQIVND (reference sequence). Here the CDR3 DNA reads TGTGCCAGTACTAAGCCTCGGCCGGGAAACACCATATATTTT. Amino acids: CASTKPRPGNTIYF.

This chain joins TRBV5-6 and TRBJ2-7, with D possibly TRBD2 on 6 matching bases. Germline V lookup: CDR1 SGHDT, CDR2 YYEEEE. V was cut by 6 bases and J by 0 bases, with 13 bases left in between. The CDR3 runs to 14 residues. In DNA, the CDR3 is TGTGCCAGCACCCCTGCCGGGAGCTCCTACGAGCAGTACTTC. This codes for CASTPAGSSYEQYF.

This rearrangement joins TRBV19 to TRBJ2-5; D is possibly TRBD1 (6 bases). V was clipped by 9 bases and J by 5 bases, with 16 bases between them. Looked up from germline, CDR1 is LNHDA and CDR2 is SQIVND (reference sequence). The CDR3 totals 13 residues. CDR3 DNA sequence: TGTGCCAGCCAACGGGACACGGGGGAGACCCAGTACTTC. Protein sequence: CASQRDTGETQYF.

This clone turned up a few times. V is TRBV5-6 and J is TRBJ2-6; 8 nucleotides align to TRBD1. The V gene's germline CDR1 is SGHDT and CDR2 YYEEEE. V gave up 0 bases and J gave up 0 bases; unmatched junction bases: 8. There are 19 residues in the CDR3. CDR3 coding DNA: TGTGCCAGCAGCTTGGTAGACAGGGGATACTCCTCTGGGGCCAACGTCCTGACTTTC. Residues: CASSLVDRGYSSGANVLTF.

This CDR3 is CASSPSRDYGYTF. CDR3 bases: TGTGCCAGCTCACCCTCCAGGGATTATGGCTACACCTTC. This chain connects TRBV18 to TRBJ1-2; D is possibly TRBD1 (5 bases). The CDR3 runs 13 residues. Germline V gene data show CDR1 as KGHSH and CDR2 as LQKENI. The V gene lost 3 bases and the J gene lost 5 bases, with 10 bases spanning the gap.

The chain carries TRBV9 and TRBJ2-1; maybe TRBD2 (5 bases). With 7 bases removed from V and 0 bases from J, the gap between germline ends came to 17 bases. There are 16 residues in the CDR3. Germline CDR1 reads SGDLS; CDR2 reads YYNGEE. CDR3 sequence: CASYPWSGSSYNEQFF. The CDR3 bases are TGTGCCAGCTACCCCTGGAGCGGAAGCTCCTACAATGAGCAGTTCTTC.

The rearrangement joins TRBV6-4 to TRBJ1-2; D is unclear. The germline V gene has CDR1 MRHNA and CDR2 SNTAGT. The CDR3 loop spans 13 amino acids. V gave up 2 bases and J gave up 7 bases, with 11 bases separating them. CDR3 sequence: CASSDDGVGGYTF. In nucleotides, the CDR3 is TGTGCCAGCAGTGACGATGGGGTGGGTGGCTACACCTTC.

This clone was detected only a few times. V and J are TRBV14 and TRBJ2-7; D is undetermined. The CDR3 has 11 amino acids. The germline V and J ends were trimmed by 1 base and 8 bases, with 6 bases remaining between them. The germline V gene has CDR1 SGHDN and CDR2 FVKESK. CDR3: CASSQVSKQYF. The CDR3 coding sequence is TGTGCCAGCAGCCAAGTAAGCAAGCAGTACTTC.

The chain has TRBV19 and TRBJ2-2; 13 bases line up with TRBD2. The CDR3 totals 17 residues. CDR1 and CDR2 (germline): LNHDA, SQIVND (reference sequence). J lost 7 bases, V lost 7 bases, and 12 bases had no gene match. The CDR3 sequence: CASTRTSGRSTVGELFF. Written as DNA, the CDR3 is TGTGCCAGTACCCGGACTAGCGGGAGAAGTACCGTCGGGGAGCTGTTTTTT.

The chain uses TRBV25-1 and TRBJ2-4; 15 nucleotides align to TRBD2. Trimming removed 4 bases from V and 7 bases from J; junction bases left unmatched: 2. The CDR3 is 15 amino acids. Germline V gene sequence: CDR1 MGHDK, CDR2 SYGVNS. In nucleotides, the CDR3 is TGTGCCAGCAGTGGCGGGACTAGCGGGAGGAACATTCAGTACTTC. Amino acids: CASSGGTSGRNIQYF.

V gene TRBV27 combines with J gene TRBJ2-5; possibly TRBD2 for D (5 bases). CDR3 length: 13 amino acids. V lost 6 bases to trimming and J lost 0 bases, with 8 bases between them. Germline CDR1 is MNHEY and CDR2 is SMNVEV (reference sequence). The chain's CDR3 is CASSPGNQETQYF. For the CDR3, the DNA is TGTGCCAGCAGCCCGGGGAACCAAGAGACCCAGTACTTC.

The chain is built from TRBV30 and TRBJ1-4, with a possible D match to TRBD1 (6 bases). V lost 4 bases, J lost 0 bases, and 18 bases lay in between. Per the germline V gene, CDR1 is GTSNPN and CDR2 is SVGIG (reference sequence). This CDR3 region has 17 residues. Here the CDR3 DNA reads TGTGCCTGGATGGGGGGCAGGGATCCTGCAACTAATGAAAAACTGTTTTTT. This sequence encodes CAWMGGRDPATNEKLFF.

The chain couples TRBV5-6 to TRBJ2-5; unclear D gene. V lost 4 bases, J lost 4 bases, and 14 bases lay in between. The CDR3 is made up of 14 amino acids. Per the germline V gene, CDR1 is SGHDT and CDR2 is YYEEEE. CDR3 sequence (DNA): TGTGCCAGCAGCCACGACACCCTGGGAGAGACCCAGTACTTC. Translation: CASSHDTLGETQYF.

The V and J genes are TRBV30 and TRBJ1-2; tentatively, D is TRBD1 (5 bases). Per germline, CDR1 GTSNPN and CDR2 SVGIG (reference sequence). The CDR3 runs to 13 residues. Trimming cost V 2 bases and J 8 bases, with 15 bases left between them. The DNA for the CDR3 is TGTGCCTGGAGTTCACGGGGACCGGAAGGCTACACCTTC. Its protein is CAWSSRGPEGYTF.

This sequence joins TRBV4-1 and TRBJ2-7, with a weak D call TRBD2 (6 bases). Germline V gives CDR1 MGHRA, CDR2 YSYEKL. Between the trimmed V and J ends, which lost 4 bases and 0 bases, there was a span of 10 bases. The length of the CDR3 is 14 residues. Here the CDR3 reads CASSPGGSSYEQYF. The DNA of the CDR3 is TGCGCCAGCAGCCCCGGGGGAAGCTCCTACGAGCAGTACTTC.

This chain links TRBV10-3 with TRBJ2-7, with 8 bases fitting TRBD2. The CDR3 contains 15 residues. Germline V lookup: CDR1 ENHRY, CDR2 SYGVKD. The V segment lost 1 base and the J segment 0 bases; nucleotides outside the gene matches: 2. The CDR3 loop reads CAISEYTSGSYEQYF. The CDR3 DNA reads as TGTGCCATCAGTGAGTACACTAGCGGCTCCTACGAGCAGTACTTC.

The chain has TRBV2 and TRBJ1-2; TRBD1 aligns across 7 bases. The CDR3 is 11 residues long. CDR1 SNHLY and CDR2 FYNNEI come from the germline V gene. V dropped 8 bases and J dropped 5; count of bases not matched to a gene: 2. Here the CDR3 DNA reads TGTGCCAGCGGGACAGAATATGGCTACACCTTC. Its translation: CASGTEYGYTF.

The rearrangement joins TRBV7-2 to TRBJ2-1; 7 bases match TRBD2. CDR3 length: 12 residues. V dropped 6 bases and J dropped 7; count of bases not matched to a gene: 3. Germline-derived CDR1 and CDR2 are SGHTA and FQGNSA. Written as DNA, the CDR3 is TGTGCCAGCAGGGGGGGGATTAATGAGCAGTTCTTC. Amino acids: CASRGGINEQFF. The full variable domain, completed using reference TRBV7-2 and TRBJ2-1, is GAGVSQSPSNKVTEKGKDVELRCDPISGHTALYWYRQSLGQGLEFLIYFQGNSAPDKSGLPSDRFSAERTGGSVSTLTIQRTQQEDSAVYLCASRGGINEQFFGPGTRLTVL.

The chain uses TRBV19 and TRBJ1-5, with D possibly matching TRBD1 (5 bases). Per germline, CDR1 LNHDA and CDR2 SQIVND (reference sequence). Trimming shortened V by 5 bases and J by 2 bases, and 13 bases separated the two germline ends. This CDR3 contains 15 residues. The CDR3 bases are TGTGCCAGTAGTCCCCAGGGCCTCGGCAATCAGCCCCAGCATTTT. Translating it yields CASSPQGLGNQPQHF. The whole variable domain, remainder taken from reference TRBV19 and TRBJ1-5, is DGGITQSPKYLFRKEGQNVTLSCEQNLNHDAMYWYRQDPGQGLRLIYYSQIVNDFQKGDIAEGYSVSREKKESFPLTVTSAQKNPTAFYLCASSPQGLGNQPQHFGDGTRLSIL.

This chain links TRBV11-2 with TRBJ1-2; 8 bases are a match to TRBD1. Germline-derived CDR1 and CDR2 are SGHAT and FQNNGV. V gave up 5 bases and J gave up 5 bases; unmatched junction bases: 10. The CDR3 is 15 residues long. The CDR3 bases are TGTGCCAGCAGCCTTACTCCGACAGGGGTTTATGGCTACACCTTC. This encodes CASSLTPTGVYGYTF. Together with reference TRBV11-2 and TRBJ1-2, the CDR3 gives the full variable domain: EAGVAQSPRYKIIEKRQSVAFWCNPISGHATLYWYQQILGQGPKLLIQFQNNGVVDDSQLPKDRFSAERLKGVDSTLKIQPAKLEDSAVYLCASSLTPTGVYGYTFGSGTRLTVV.

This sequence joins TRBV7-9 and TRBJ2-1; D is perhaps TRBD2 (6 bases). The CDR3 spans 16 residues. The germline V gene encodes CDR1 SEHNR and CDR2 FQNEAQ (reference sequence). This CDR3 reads CAERTTSISSYNEQFF. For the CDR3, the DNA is TGTGCTGAGAGGACTACTTCTATAAGCTCCTACAATGAGCAGTTCTTC.

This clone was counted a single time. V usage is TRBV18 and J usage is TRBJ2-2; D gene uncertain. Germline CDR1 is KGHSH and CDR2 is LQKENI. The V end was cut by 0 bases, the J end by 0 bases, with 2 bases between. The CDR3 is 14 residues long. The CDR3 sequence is CASSPPSNTGELFF. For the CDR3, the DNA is TGTGCCAGCTCACCACCCTCGAACACCGGGGAGCTGTTTTTT.

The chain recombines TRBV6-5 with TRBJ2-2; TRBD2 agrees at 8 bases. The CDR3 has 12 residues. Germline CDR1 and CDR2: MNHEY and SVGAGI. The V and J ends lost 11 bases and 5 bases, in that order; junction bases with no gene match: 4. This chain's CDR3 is CAAGGDTGELFF. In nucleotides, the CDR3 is TGTGCCGCGGGGGGTGATACCGGGGAGCTGTTTTTT.